This T cell receptor (beta chain) is drawn from a study of cytomegalovirus exposure and HLA in healthy donors. Overall study: An analysis done earlier identified around 100 million unique TCR beta sequences from roughly 190 million T cells. General observations from the study: DRB1 had the most TCR associations and HLA-C the fewest, a later analysis found, with rates varying by HLA locus. Analysis performed later found more than 15,000 TCR beta sequences associated with HLA alleles at 0.05 false discovery rate.

CDR3 length equals 15 residues. The germline V gene has CDR1 SGHNT and CDR2 YYREEE (reference sequence). The V end lost 3 bases, the J end lost 0 bases, and 13 bases lay between the germline ends. The PCR used 60 Vbeta and 13 Jbeta primers. The method was immunoSEQ multiplex PCR; TCRdb's version includes in-frame clones alone and lacks a portion of them. The repertoire holds 150,000 to 200,000 clones, with 70% to 85% as singletons. Note on this clone: Its antigen is not known.

The rearrangement joins TRBV5-4 to TRBJ2-7, with D possibly TRBD1 on 5 matching bases. The TCR comes from a human donor in good health. The sequenced material came from PBMCs. CDR3 nucleotides: TGTGCCAGCAGCTCTCCCCGGCAGGGCTCCTACGAGCAGTACTTC. Its protein is CASSSPRQGSYEQYF.